A selection of T cell receptor beta chains follows, all from one sample in a study of sequential checkpoint blockade in melanoma. Produced via immunoSEQ multiplex PCR; TCRdb's table is partial and in-frame only. Of approximately 18,000 clones in the sample, over 60% were seen once. Source: CD8+ T cells sorted from blood (inferred from file names), taken from a patient given nivolumab and ipilimumab in sequence. Source of these receptors: a human donor with melanoma. Both conserved end residues are part of each CDR3. A D gene is named only where the DNA matches it firmly. Rows may omit the clone size; those that give it use once, few, many or a size class.

TRBJ1-2	TRBV28	NA	NA	TGTGCCAGCAGTTTAAGGGGTCACATGGACCACACCTTC	CASSLRGHMDHTF
TRBJ1-3	TRBV6-1	NA	NA	TGTGCCAGCACCCTAGAGAGCTCTGGAAACACCATATATTTT	CASTLESSGNTIYF
TRBJ2-7	TRBV7-3	NA	once	TGTGCCAGCAGCCTCTCGGCGGAGCACGAGCAGTACTTC	CASSLSAEHEQYF
TRBJ2-1	TRBV4-1	TRBD2	NA	TGCGCCAGCAGCCAAGATTCTAGCGGGAGGGCCAATGAGCAGTTCTTC	CASSQDSSGRANEQFF
TRBJ2-7	TRBV11-2	NA	few	TGTGCCAGCAGCCCAAACCTAGGGGGGGTGGAGCAGTACTTC	CASSPNLGGVEQYF
TRBJ2-7	TRBV6-6	TRBD1	NA	TGTGCCACCGTGACAGGGGTGGAGCAGTACTTC	CATVTGVEQYF
TRBJ2-7	TRBV13	NA	NA	TGTGCCAGCAGCAGCCGACTCTACTCCTACGAGCAGTACTTC	CASSSRLYSYEQYF
TRBJ1-2	TRBV9	NA	NA	TGTGCCAGCAATTTGCAGGGGACCGCGAACTATGGCTACACCTTC	CASNLQGTANYGYTF
TRBJ1-2	TRBV5-1	TRBD1	NA	TGCGCCAGCACCGACAGGGACCTCGTCTATGGCTACACCTTC	CASTDRDLVYGYTF
TRBJ1-2	TRBV19	NA	NA	TGTGCCAGTAGTATAGATCTCGGGAAGAACTATGGCTACACCTTC	CASSIDLGKNYGYTF
TRBJ2-2	TRBV6-1	NA	NA	TGTGCCAGCACCGGAGGGGGGGACACCGGGGAGCTGTTTTTT	CASTGGGDTGELFF
TRBJ2-1	TRBV27	TRBD2	NA	TGTGCCAGCAGTTTATCTGGCGGGGGGAGAAATGAGCAGTTCTTC	CASSLSGGGRNEQFF
TRBJ2-7	TRBV4-1	TRBD1	NA	TGCGCCAGCAGCCCTTCCGGACAGGGCGGTTCCTACGAGCAGTACTTC	CASSPSGQGGSYEQYF
TRBJ1-5	TRBV4-1	TRBD1	NA	TGCGCCAGCAGCCTCCGGACAGGACTCAATCAGCCCCAGCATTTT	CASSLRTGLNQPQHF
TRBJ1-1	TRBV11-2	TRBD1	NA	TGTGCCAGCAGCTACACTCCGGGACAGGCTGAAGCTTTCTTT	CASSYTPGQAEAFF
TRBJ2-7	TRBV15	NA	NA	TGTGCCACCAGCAGAGATGACTCAGCGACCTACGAGCAGTACTTC	CATSRDDSATYEQYF
TRBJ2-2	TRBV19	TRBD1	NA	TGTGCCACCGGGACAGGGGATACCACCGGGGAGCTGTTTTTT	CATGTGDTTGELFF
TRBJ2-7	TRBV5-6	TRBD2	few	TGTGCCAGCAGCCCCGGACTAGCCTTCTACGAGCAGTACTTC	CASSPGLAFYEQYF
TRBJ1-2	TRBV29-1	NA	once	TGCAGCGTGGCCGGGTCTAACTATGGCTACACCTTC	CSVAGSNYGYTF
TRBJ2-7	TRBV28	TRBD2	NA	TGTGCCAGCAGTTTAGGACTAGGCAGGACAAGAGTTTACGAGCAGTACTTC	CASSLGLGRTRVYEQYF
TRBJ2-7	TRBV4-2	TRBD1	NA	TGTGCCAGCAGCCAAGGACAGGGGCTCTCCGAGCAGTACTTC	CASSQGQGLSEQYF
TRBJ1-5	TRBV6-5	TRBD1	NA	TGTGCCAGTATGTCAGGGGGCGGGAATCAGCCCCAGCATTTT	CASMSGGGNQPQHF
TRBJ2-7	TRBV28	NA	many	TGTGCCAGCAGTTTACTACCGAGCTACGAGCAGTACTTC	CASSLLPSYEQYF
TRBJ2-7	TRBV9	TRBD2	once	TGTGCCAGCAGCGTGGCTAGCGGAGACTACGAGCAGTACTTC	CASSVASGDYEQYF
TRBJ1-2	TRBV28	NA	NA	TGTGCCAGCAGTTGGACAGTTGGCTACACCTTC	CASSWTVGYTF
TRBJ2-7	TRBV15	TRBD1	NA	TGTGCCACCAGCAGAGATGCTGGGACAGGGGCCTACGAGCAGTACTTC	CATSRDAGTGAYEQYF
TRBJ2-1	TRBV5-1	TRBD2	NA	TGCGCCAGCACCCCTTCGCGGGGGAACTCCTACAATGAGCAGTTCTTC	CASTPSRGNSYNEQFF
TRBJ1-2	TRBV10-2	TRBD1	NA	TGCGCCAGCAGTCCCGGGACAGGTTTTAACTATGGCTACACCTTC	CASSPGTGFNYGYTF
TRBJ2-7	TRBV7-9	TRBD1	NA	TGTGCCAGCAACTTTCCCTCCGGGACAGGGGCCTACGAGCAGTACTTC	CASNFPSGTGAYEQYF
TRBJ2-7	TRBV6-1	NA	NA	TGTGCCAGCAGCCCAGGGTTTCTCTACGAGCAGTACTTC	CASSPGFLYEQYF
TRBJ1-1	TRBV10-3	TRBD1	NA	TGTGCCATCGGACAGGCAGACTCTGAAGCTTTCTTT	CAIGQADSEAFF
TRBJ1-1	TRBV7-6	TRBD1	NA	TGTGCCAGCAGCGTGTGGGGACAGGGGGAAGCTTTCTTT	CASSVWGQGEAFF
TRBJ1-2	TRBV7-3	NA	NA	TGTGCCAGCAGCTTAACGTCCGACACTAACTATGGCTACACCTTC	CASSLTSDTNYGYTF
TRBJ2-5	TRBV7-9	TRBD2	few	TGTGCCAGCAGCACTCCCGGGGGGTGGACCCAGTACTTC	CASSTPGGWTQYF
TRBJ2-7	TRBV19	NA	once	TGTGCCAGTAGTATGCGGACTCCGGGGGAGAACTCCTACGAGCAGTACTTC	CASSMRTPGENSYEQYF
TRBJ2-7	TRBV6-5	TRBD2	NA	TGTGCCAGCAGTTACTCGACTAGCGGGGACTACGAGCAGTACTTC	CASSYSTSGDYEQYF
TRBJ2-1	TRBV7-2	TRBD1	NA	TGTGCCAGCAGCTTAAGGCCGGGACAGCGGAGCTCCTACAATGAGCAGTTCTTC	CASSLRPGQRSSYNEQFF